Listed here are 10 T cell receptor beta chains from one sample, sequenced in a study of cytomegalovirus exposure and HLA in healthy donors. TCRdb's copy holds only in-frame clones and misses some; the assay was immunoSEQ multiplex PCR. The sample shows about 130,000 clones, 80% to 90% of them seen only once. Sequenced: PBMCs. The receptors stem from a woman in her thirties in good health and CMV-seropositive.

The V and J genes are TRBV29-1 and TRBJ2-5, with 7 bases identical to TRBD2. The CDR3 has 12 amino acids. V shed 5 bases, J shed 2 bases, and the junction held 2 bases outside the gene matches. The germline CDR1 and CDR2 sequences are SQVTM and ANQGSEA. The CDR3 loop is CSVWGGQETQYF. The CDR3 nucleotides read TGCAGCGTTTGGGGGGGACAAGAGACCCAGTACTTC.

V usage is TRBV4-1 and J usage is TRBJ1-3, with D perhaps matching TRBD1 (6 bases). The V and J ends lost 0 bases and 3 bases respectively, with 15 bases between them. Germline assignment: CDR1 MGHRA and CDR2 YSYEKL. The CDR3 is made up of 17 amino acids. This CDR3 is CASSQDPTGRIGNTIYF. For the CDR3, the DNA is TGCGCCAGCAGCCAAGACCCTACAGGGAGAATTGGAAACACCATATATTTT.

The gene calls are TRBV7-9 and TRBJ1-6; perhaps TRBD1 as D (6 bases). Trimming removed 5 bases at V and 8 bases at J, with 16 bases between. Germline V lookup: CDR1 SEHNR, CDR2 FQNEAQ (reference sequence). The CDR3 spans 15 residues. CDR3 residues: CASSPTGSTHSPLHF. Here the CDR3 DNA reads TGTGCCAGCAGCCCGACAGGATCTACCCATTCACCCCTCCACTTT.

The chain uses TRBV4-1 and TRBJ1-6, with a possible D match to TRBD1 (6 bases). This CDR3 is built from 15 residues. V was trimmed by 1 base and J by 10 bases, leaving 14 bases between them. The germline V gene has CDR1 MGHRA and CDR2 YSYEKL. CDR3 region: CASSQVMPGASPLHF. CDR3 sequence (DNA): TGCGCCAGCAGCCAAGTGATGCCAGGGGCCTCACCCCTCCACTTT.

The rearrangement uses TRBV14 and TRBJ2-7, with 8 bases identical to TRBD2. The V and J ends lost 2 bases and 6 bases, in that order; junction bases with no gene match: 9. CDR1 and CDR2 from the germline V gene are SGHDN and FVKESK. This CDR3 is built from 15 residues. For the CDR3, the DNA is TGTGCCAGCAGCCAACGGACTAGCCTCGCGGGCGAGCAGTACTTC. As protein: CASSQRTSLAGEQYF.

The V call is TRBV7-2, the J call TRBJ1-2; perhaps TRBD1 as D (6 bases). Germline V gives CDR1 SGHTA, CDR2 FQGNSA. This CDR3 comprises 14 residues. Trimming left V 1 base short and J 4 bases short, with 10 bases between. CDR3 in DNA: TGTGCCAGCAGCTTAGGGTTCAGGGGCTATGGCTACACCTTC. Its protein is CASSLGFRGYGYTF.

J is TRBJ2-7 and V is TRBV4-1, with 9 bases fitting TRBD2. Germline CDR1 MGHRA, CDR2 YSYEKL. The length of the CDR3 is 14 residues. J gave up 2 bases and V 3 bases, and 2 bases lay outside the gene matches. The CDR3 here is CASSQREGPYEQYF. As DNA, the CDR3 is TGCGCCAGCAGCCAGCGGGAGGGCCCCTACGAGCAGTACTTC.

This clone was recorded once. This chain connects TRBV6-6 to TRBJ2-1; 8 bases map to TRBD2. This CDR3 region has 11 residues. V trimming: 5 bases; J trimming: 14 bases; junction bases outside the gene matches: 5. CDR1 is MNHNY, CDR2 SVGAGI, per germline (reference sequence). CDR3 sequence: CASSMGTREFF. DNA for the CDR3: TGTGCCAGCAGTATGGGGACTAGGGAGTTCTTC.

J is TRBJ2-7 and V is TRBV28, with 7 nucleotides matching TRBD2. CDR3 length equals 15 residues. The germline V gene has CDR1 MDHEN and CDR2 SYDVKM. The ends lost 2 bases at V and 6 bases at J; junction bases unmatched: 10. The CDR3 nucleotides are TGTGCCAGCAGTTTACAGGGAGGGATACCTCTCGAGCAGTACTTC. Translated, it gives CASSLQGGIPLEQYF.

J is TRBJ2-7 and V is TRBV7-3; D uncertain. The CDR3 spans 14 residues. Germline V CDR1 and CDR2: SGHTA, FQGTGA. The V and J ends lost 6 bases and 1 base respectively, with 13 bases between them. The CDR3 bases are TGTGCCAGCAGTAAAACGGCAGGATCCTACGAGCAGTACTTC. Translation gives CASSKTAGSYEQYF.